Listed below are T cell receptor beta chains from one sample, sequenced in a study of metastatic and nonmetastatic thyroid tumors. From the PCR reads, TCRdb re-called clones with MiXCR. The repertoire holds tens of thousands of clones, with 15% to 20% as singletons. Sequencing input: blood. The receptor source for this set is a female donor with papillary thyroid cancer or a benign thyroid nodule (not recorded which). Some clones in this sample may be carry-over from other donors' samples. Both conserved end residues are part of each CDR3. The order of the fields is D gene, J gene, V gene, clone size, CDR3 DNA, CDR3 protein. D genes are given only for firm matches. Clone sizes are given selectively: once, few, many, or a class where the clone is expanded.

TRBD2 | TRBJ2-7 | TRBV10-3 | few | TGTGCCATCAAAGTGACTAGCGGGACCCCTCCGACCTACGAGCAGTACTTC | CAIKVTSGTPPTYEQYF
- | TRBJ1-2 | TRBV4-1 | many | TGCGCCAGCAGCCAAGATCTCGCGGCAGGGGCATCCTATGGCTACACCTTC | CASSQDLAAGASYGYTF
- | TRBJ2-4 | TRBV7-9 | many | TGTGCCAGCAGCTTAGCGCAAGGCAGCCAAATTCAGTACTTC | CASSLAQGSQIQYF
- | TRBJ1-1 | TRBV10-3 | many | TGTGCCATCACCTTGGGATCGAACACTGAAGCTTTCTTT | CAITLGSNTEAFF
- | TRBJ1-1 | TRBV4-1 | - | TGCGCCAGCAGCCTGGGACCGAGGAACACTGAAGCTTTCTTT | CASSLGPRNTEAFF
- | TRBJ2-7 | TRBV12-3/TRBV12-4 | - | TGTGCCAGCAGTTTAGAAGGCAGGGGACTGTACGAGCAGTACTTC | CASSLEGRGLYEQYF
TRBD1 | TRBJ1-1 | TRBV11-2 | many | TGTGCCAGCAGCCGAGGACAGGGCACTGAAGCTTTCTTT | CASSRGQGTEAFF
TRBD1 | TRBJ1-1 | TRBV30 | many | TGTGCCGGGGTATTGTGGACAGGGGATGAGGCTTTCTTT | CAGVLWTGDEAFF
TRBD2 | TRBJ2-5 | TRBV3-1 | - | TGTGCCACCACCCCCGGGACTAGGGAGACCCAGTACTTC | CATTPGTRETQYF
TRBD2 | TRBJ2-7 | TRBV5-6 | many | TGTGCCAGCAGCTGGGGACTAGCTGGCGAGCAGTACTTC | CASSWGLAGEQYF
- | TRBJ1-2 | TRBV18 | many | TGTGCCAGCTCACCACTCAGCCCAAAGGATGGCTACACCTTC | CASSPLSPKDGYTF
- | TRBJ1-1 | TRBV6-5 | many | TGTGCCAGCAGTTACGGTGGCACGAACACTGAAGCTTTCTTT | CASSYGGTNTEAFF
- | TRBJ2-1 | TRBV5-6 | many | TGTGCCAGCAGCTTGGGTCGACCCAATGAGCAGTTCTTC | CASSLGRPNEQFF
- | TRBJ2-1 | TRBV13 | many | TGTGCCAGCAGCCCCCCATCCTACAATGAGCAGTTCTTC | CASSPPSYNEQFF
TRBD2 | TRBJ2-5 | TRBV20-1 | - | TGCAGTGCTTGTAGCGGGAGCGGAGAGACCCAGTACTTC | CSACSGSGETQYF
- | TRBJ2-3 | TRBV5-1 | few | TGCGCCAGCAGCTTGACAGGCATAGATACGCAGTATTTT | CASSLTGIDTQYF
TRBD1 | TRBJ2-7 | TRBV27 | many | TGTGCCAGCAGTTTCCGGGACAGTAAATCCGAGCAGTACTTC | CASSFRDSKSEQYF
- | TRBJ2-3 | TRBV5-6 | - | TGTGCCATCAGCCCTAGGACACTTTCTAGCACAGATACGCAGTATTTT | CAISPRTLSSTDTQYF
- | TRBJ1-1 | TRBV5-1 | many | TGCGCCAGCAGCTTGGGACAGCACACTGAAGCTTTCTTT | CASSLGQHTEAFF
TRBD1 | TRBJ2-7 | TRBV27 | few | TGTGCCAGCAGACTGGGACAGGGGCGCTACGAGCAGTACTTC | CASRLGQGRYEQYF
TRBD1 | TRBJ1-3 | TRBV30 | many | TGTGCCTGGAGTGAACAGGGGACTGGAAACACCATATATTTT | CAWSEQGTGNTIYF
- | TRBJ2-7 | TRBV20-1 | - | TGCAGTGCTAGTAGGGCGAGGTACGAGCAGGTCTTC | CSASRARYEQVF
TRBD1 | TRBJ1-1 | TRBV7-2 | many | TGTGCCAGCAGCTTAGCGATGACAGGGGGCCTTCACGCTTTCTTT | CASSLAMTGGLHAFF
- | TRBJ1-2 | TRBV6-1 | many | TGTGCCAGCAGTCTGCGGGGCGGAAATGGCTACACCTTC | CASSLRGGNGYTF
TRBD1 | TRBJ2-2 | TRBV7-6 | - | TGTGCCAGCAGCTTGATGACAGGGGGCATTGGTGACACCGGGGAGCTGTTTTTT | CASSLMTGGIGDTGELFF
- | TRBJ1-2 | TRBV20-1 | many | TGCAGTGCTAGAGATCGGGGAGCCCATGGCTACACCTTC | CSARDRGAHGYTF
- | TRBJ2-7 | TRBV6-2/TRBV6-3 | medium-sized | TGTGCCAGCAGTTACCCGGCACAGGGCAGGCGCGAGCAGTACTTC | CASSYPAQGRREQYF
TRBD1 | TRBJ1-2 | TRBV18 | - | TGTGCCAGCTCACCACAAGGACAGGGGGCGCCGAACTATGGCTACACCTTC | CASSPQGQGAPNYGYTF
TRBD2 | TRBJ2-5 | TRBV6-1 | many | TGTGCCAGCAGTGGGGGGCTAGCGGGAGTTGGGGAGACCCAGTACTTC | CASSGGLAGVGETQYF
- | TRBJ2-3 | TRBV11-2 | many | TGTGCCAGCAGCTTAGGAGCCCAGCGGACCACAGATACGCAGTATTTT | CASSLGAQRTTDTQYF
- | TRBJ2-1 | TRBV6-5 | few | TGTGCCAGCAGCCACGGGACTGGGGAATACAATGAGCAGTTCTTC | CASSHGTGEYNEQFF
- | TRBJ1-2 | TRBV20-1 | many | TGCAGTGCTACTTCTTCCCGGGACGCAGGATTTTATTATGGCTACACCTTC | CSATSSRDAGFYYGYTF
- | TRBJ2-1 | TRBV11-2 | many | TGTGCCAGCAAAAAACAGGGTATCGGTGAGCAGTTCTTC | CASKKQGIGEQFF
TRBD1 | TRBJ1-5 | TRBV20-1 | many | TGCAGCGCTAGTCCTACAGGGGAGTATCAGCCCCAGCATTTT | CSASPTGEYQPQHF
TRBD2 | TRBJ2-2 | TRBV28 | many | TGTGCCAGCAGTATAGCGGGAGCGAACACCGGGGAGCTGTTTTTT | CASSIAGANTGELFF
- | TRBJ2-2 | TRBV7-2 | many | TGTGCCAGCAGCCCGAGGGGGGTAAGCGGCGGGGAGCTGTTTTTT | CASSPRGVSGGELFF
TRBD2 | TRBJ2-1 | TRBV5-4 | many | TGTGCCAGCAGCGCCCGGACTAGCGGGAGGGTAGAGCAGTTCTTC | CASSARTSGRVEQFF
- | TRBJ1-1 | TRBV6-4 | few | TGTGCCAGCAACCCACAGGAGGGGAACACTGAAGCTTTCTTT | CASNPQEGNTEAFF
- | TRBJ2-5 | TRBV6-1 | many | TGTGCCAGCAGCCGACAGGGAACTAGCCTTAGTGTGGGAGAGACCCAGTACTTC | CASSRQGTSLSVGETQYF
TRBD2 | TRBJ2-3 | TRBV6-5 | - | TGTGCCAGCAGTTACACCGGGACTATTGGGAGTGTCACAGATACGCAGTATTTT | CASSYTGTIGSVTDTQYF
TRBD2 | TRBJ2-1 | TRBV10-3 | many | TGTGCCATTTCCGGGACTAGCGGGATTAATGAGCAGTTCTTC | CAISGTSGINEQFF
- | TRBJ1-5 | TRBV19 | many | TGTGCCAGTAGTTTCGGCAGGAATCAGCCCCAGCATTTT | CASSFGRNQPQHF
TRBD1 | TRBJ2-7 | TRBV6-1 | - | TGTGCCAGCGGGTCCGGGACAGAGACCTACGAGCAGTACTTC | CASGSGTETYEQYF
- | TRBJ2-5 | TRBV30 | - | TGTGCCTGGAGTGTACTTGTGGGGCAAGAGACCCAGTACTTC | CAWSVLVGQETQYF
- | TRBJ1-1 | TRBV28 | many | TGTGCCAGCAGTAACGGGGACACTGAAGCTTTCTTT | CASSNGDTEAFF
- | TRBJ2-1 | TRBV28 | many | TGTGCCAGCAGGGGGGTAGGAGAGATGAATTCCTACAATGAGCAGTTCTTC | CASRGVGEMNSYNEQFF
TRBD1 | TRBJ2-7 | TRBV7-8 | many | TGTGCCAGCAGCCCCGGGACAGACTACGAGCAGTACTTC | CASSPGTDYEQYF
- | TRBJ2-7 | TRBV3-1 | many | TGTGCCAGCAGCCCACAGGGCGGTGAGCAGTACTTC | CASSPQGGEQYF
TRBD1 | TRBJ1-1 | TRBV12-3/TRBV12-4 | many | TGTGCCAGCTCGCGACAGGGGACAGGCACTGAAGCTTTCTTT | CASSRQGTGTEAFF